This TCR beta chain originates from a study of T cells in Graves' hyperthyroidism and ophthalmopathy. The junction had 10 bases not matched to a gene; V was cut back by 6 bases and J by 9 bases. The germline CDR1 and CDR2 sequences are DFQATT and SNEGSKA (reference sequence). This CDR3 has 14 amino acids. This clonotype was detected many times. Regions amplified from RNA transcripts were the TCR beta CDR3 regions. An initial round of RT-PCR targeting the TCR CDR3 relied on the HTBI primer set. TCRdb re-analysed the multiplex PCR reads in MiXCR, keeping a single row per CDR3 protein. Here the sample spans over 650,000 distinct CDR3 sequences, about 16% being singletons.

The source of this sequence is a man aged 18 to 35 with Graves' hyperthyroidism. The chain is built from TRBV20-1 and TRBJ2-4, with 11 bases identical to TRBD2. Input material: blood. In nucleotides, the CDR3 is TGCAGTGCGACCCTAGCGGGAGGAGAGGGCATTCAGTACTTC. This sequence encodes CSATLAGGEGIQYF.